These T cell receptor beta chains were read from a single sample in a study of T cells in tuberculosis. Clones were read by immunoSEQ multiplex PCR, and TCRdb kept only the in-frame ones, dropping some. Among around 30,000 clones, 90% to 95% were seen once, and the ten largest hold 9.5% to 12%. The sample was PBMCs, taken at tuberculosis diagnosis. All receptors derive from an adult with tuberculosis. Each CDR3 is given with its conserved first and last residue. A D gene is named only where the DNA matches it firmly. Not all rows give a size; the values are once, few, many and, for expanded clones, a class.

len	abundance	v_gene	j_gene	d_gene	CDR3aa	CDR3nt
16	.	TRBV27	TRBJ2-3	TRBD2	CASSPLAGGLTDTQYF	TGTGCCAGCAGTCCTCTAGCGGGGGGGCTGACAGATACGCAGTATTTT
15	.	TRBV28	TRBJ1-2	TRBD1	CASNSGTGRNYGYTF	TGTGCCAGCAATTCCGGGACAGGGAGGAACTATGGCTACACCTTC
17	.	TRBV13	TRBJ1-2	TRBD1	CASSGPGTGTGDYGYTF	TGTGCCAGCAGCGGTCCCGGGACAGGGACCGGCGACTATGGCTACACCTTC
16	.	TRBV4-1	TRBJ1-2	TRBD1	CASSHPTGQGGDGYTF	TGCGCCAGCAGCCACCCGACCGGACAGGGAGGAGATGGCTACACCTTC
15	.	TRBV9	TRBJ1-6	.	CASSVGEGVSSPLHF	TGTGCCAGCAGCGTAGGGGAGGGGGTGAGTTCACCCCTCCACTTT
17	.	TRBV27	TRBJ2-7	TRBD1	CASSASPPGTGGYEQYF	TGTGCCAGCAGTGCCTCCCCGCCGGGGACAGGGGGTTACGAGCAGTACTTC
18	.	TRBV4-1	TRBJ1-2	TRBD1	CASSQGGGTTGEVYGYTF	TGCGCCAGCAGCCAAGGGGGGGGTACGACAGGGGAAGTCTATGGCTACACCTTC
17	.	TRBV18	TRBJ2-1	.	CASSPTTSRRSYNEQFF	TGTGCCAGCTCACCGACGACTAGTCGAAGGTCCTACAATGAGCAGTTCTTC
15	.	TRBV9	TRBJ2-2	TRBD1	CASSPRQGSAGELFF	TGTGCCAGCAGCCCCCGACAGGGGTCGGCCGGGGAGCTGTTTTTT
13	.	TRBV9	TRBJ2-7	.	CASSSGSSYEQYF	TGTGCCAGCAGCTCCGGGAGCTCCTACGAGCAGTACTTC
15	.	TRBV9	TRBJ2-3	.	CASSPLGGPTDTQYF	TGTGCCAGCAGTCCTCTCGGGGGGCCCACAGATACGCAGTATTTT
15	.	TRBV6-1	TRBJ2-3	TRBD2	CASHRLAGIADTQYF	TGTGCCAGCCACCGACTAGCGGGAATCGCAGATACGCAGTATTTT
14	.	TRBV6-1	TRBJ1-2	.	CASSVQDSFYGYTF	TGTGCCAGCAGTGTTCAGGACAGCTTCTATGGCTACACCTTC
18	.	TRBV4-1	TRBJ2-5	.	CASSQEHVGGLTQETQYF	TGCGCCAGCAGCCAAGAACATGTCGGCGGACTAACACAAGAGACCCAGTACTTC
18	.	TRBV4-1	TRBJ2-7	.	CASSQEWSGMGAPYEQYF	TGCGCCAGCAGCCAAGAGTGGTCAGGAATGGGGGCTCCCTACGAGCAGTACTTC
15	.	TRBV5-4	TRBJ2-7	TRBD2	CASSAGGDASYEQYF	TGTGCCAGCAGCGCCGGGGGGGACGCATCCTACGAGCAGTACTTC
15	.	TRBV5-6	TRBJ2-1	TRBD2	CASVRTSGMYNEQFF	TGTGCCAGCGTTCGGACTAGCGGGATGTACAATGAGCAGTTCTTC
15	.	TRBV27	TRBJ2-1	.	CASRMDSLSYNEQFF	TGTGCCAGCAGGATGGACAGCCTCTCCTACAATGAGCAGTTCTTC
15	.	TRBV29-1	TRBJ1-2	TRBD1	CSVDTLPETGVGYTF	TGCAGCGTTGACACACTCCCCGAGACAGGGGTTGGCTACACCTTC
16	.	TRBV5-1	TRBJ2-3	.	CASSLRTVQFTDTQYF	TGCGCCAGCAGCTTAAGGACAGTCCAATTCACAGATACGCAGTATTTT
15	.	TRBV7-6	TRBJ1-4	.	CASSLMGIEGEKLFF	TGTGCCAGCAGCTTAATGGGAATTGAGGGAGAAAAACTGTTTTTT
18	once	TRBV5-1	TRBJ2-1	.	CASSFSMAGTPSYNEQFF	TGCGCCAGCAGCTTTTCCATGGCCGGGACACCCTCCTACAATGAGCAGTTCTTC
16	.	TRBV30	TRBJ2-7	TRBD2	CAWSFSGGFVSYEQYF	TGTGCCTGGAGCTTCTCGGGGGGGTTTGTCTCCTACGAGCAGTACTTC
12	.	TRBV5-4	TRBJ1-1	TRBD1	CASSRTGNEAFF	TGTGCCAGCAGCAGGACAGGGAATGAAGCTTTCTTT
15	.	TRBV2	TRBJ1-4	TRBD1	CASSADRGVSEKLFF	TGTGCCAGCAGTGCGGACAGGGGAGTGAGTGAAAAACTGTTTTTT
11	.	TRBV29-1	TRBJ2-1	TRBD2	CSVAGGPEQFF	TGCAGCGTCGCGGGAGGACCTGAGCAGTTCTTC
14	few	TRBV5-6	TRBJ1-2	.	CASSLGQLYYGYTF	TGTGCCAGCAGCTTGGGACAGCTTTACTATGGCTACACCTTC